This T cell receptor (beta chain) appears in the sequencing data of a study of T cells in Graves' hyperthyroidism and ophthalmopathy. Study outcomes and limitations: For ophthalmopathy, model prediction preceded onset by a median about six months.

About this clonotype itself: Its antigen is still unknown.

CDR1 is MNHEY, CDR2 SMNVEV, per germline (reference sequence). The CDR3 loop spans 16 amino acids. V was pared by 6 bases and J by 4 bases, with 9 bases of the junction left unmatched. The CDR3 regions of TCR beta were amplified from RNA transcripts. Carried out on the TCR CDR3, a first-round RT-PCR used the HTBI primer set. TCRdb analysed the multiplex PCR reads with MiXCR anew, one entry per CDR3 protein. The sample shows hundreds of thousands of distinct CDR3 sequences, roughly 14% of them seen only once. Subjects with ophthalmopathy showed a Clinical Activity Score no lower than 3, a NOSPECS grade no lower than 4, and a duration shorter than 3 months.

The specimen was blood. The origin of this receptor is a woman in her 40s with Graves' ophthalmopathy. V usage is TRBV27 and J usage is TRBJ2-5; TRBD2 matches at 12 bases. CDR3 residues: CASRQSSGRARETQYF. The CDR3, as DNA: TGTGCCAGCAGACAATCTAGCGGGAGGGCCAGAGAGACCCAGTACTTC.